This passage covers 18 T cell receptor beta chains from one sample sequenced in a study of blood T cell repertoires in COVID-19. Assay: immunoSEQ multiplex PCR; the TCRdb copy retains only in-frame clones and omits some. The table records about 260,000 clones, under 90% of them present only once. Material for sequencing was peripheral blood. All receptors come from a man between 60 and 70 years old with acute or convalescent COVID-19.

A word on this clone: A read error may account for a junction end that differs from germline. This CDR3 is CASSPGLAGAQETQYF. CDR3 bases: TGTGCTAGCAGCCCAGGACTAGCGGGGGCACAAGAGACCCAGTACTTC. The chain recombines TRBV7-7 with TRBJ2-5, with TRBD2 identical over 13 bases. In germline, CDR1 is SSHAT, CDR2 FNYEAQ (reference sequence). This CDR3 has 16 amino acids.

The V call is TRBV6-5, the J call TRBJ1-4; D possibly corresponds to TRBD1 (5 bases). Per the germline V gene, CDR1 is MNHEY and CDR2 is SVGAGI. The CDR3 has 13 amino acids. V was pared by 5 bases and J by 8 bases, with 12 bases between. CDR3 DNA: TGTGCCAGCAGTAGGGGCCCATGGGAAAAACTGTTTTTT. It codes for CASSRGPWEKLFF.

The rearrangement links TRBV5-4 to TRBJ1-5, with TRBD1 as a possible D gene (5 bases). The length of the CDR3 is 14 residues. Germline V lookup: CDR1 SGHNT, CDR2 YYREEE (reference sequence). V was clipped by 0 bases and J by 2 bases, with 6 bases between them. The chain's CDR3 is CASSLEGGNQPQHF. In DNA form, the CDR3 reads TGTGCCAGCAGCTTGGAAGGGGGCAATCAGCCCCAGCATTTT.

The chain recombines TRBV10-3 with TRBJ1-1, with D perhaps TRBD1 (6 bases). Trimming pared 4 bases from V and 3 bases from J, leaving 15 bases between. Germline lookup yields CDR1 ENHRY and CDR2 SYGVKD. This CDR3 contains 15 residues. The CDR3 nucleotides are TGTGCCATCAGTGGGGTTGGGGGCGCGGACACTGAAGCTTTCTTT. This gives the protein CAISGVGGADTEAFF.

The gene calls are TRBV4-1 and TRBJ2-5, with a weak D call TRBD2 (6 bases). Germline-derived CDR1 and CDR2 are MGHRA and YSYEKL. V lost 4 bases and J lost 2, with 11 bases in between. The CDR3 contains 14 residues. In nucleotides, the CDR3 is TGCGCCAGCAGCCCATCCGGGACTCAAGAGACCCAGTACTTC. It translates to CASSPSGTQETQYF.

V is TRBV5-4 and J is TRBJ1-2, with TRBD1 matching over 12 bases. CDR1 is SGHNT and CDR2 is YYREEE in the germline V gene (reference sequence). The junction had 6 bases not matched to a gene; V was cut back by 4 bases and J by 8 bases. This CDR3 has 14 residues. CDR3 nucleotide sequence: TGTGCCAGCAGCCCGGGACAGGGGGCAGGGGGCTACACCTTC. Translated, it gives CASSPGQGAGGYTF. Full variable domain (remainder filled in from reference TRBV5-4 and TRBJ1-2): ETGVTQSPTHLIKTRGQQVTLRCSSQSGHNTVSWYQQALGQGPQFIFQYYREEENGRGNFPPRFSGLQFPNYSSELNVNALELDDSALYLCASSPGQGAGGYTFGSGTRLTVV.

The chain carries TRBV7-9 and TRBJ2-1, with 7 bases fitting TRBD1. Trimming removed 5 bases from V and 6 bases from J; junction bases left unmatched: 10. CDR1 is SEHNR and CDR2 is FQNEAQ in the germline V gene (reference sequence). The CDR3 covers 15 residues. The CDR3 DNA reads TGTGCCAGCAGCCCCGGACAGGTCGTTGGCAATGAGCAGTTCTTC. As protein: CASSPGQVVGNEQFF.

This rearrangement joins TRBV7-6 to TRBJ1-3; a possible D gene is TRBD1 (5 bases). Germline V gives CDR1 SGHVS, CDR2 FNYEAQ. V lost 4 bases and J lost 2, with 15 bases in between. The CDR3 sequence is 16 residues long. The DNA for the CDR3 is TGTGCCAGCAGCTCAAGACAGCCGGCCCCTGGAAACACCATATATTTT. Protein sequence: CASSSRQPAPGNTIYF.

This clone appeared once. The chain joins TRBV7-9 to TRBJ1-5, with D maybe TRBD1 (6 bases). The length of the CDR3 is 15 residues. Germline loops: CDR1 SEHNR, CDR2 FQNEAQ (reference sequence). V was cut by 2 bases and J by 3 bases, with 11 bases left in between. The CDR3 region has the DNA TGTGCCAGCAGCTTACCAGGGGATGTCAATCAGCCCCAGCATTTT. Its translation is CASSLPGDVNQPQHF.

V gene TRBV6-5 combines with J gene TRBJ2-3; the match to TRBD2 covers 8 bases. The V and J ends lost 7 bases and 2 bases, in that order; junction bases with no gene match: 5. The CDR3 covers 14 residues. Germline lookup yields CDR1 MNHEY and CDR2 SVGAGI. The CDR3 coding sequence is TGTGCCAGCACGGGCGGGGGGCACACAGATACGCAGTATTTT. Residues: CASTGGGHTDTQYF.

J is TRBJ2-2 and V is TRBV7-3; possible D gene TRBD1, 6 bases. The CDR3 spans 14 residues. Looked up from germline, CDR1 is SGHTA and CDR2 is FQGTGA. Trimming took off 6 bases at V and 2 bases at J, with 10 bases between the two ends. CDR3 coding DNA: TGTGCCAGCAGAAGACAGGAAAACACCGGGGAGCTGTTTTTT. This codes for CASRRQENTGELFF.

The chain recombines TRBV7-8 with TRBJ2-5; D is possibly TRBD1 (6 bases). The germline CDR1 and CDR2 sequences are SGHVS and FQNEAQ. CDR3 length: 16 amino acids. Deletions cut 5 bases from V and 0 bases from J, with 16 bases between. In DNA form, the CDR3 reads TGTGCCAGCAGCCCATCCCCAACAGGGTACCAAGAGACCCAGTACTTC. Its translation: CASSPSPTGYQETQYF.

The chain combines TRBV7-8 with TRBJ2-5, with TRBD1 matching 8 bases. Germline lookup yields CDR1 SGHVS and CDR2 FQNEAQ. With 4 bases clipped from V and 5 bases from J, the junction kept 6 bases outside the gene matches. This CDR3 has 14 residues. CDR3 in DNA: TGTGCCAGCAGCTCGCAGGGGGCGGGGGAGACCCAGTACTTC. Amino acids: CASSSQGAGETQYF.

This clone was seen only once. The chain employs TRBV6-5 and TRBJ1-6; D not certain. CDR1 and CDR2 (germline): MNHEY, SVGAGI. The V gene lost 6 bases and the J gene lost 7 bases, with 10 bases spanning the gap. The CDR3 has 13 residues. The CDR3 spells CASRLGRNSPLHF. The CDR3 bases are TGTGCCAGCAGACTAGGGAGAAATTCACCCCTCCACTTT.

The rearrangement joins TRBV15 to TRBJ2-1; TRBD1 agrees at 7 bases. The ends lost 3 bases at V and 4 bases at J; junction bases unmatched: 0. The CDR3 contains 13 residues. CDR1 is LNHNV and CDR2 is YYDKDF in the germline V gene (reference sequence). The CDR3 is CATSRTGYNEQFF. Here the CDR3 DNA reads TGTGCCACCAGCAGGACAGGGTACAATGAGCAGTTCTTC.

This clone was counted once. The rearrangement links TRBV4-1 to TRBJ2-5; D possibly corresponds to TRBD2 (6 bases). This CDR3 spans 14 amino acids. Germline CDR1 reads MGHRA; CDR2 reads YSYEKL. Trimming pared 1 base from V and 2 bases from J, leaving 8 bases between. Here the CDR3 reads CASSQGAGQETQYF. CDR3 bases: TGCGCCAGCAGCCAAGGGGCGGGGCAAGAGACCCAGTACTTC.

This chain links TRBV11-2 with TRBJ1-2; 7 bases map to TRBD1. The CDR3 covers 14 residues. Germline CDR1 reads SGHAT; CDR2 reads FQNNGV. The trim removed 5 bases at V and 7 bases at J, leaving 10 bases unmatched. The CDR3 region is CASSKRTGPSGYTF. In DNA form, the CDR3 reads TGTGCCAGCAGCAAACGGACAGGCCCCAGTGGCTACACCTTC. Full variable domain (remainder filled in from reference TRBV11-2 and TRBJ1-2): EAGVAQSPRYKIIEKRQSVAFWCNPISGHATLYWYQQILGQGPKLLIQFQNNGVVDDSQLPKDRFSAERLKGVDSTLKIQPAKLEDSAVYLCASSKRTGPSGYTFGSGTRLTVV.

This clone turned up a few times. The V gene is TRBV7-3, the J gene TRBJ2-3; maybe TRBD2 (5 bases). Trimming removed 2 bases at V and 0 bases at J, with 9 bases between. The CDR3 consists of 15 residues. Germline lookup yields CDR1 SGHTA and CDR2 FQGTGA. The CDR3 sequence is CASSLSAESTDTQYF. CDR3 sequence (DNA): TGTGCCAGCAGCTTATCAGCGGAAAGCACAGATACGCAGTATTTT.